Presented here are 18 T cell receptor beta chains from one specimen sequenced in a study of T cells in women clearing cervical HPV infection. Clones were read by immunoSEQ multiplex PCR, and TCRdb kept only the in-frame ones, dropping some. This table lists approximately 40,000 clones. Input material: blood buffy coat. These receptor sequences come from a woman between 18 and 70 years old with a cervical HPV16 infection that either progressed to CIN3+ or cleared (not recorded which).

A remark on this clone: The observed sequence ends 3 residues before the CDR3 terminus, with the missing tail filled in from the germline J gene. This sequence joins TRBV6-1 and TRBJ2-3; 10 bases fit TRBD2. In germline, CDR1 is MNHNS, CDR2 SASEGT. V shed 3 bases and J 4 bases; nucleotides not matched to a gene: 4. This CDR3 is built from 15 residues. The CDR3 here is CASSDIAGGSDTQYF. Partial CDR3 DNA: TGTGCCAGCAGTGATATAGCGGGGGGCTCAGATACG.

Regarding this clone: The read stops 3 residues short of the end of the CDR3; the missing end is completed from the germline J gene. The V call is TRBV5-4, the J call TRBJ2-3, with 8 bases aligning to TRBD2. The germline gives CDR1 SGHNT, CDR2 YYREEE (reference sequence). This CDR3 spans 14 amino acids. J lost 5 bases, V lost 4 bases, and 6 bases had no gene match. The sequenced CDR3 bases are TGTGCCAGCAGCGGGGGACTAGTGTTAGATACG. Residues: CASSGGLVLDT. The CDR3, in full, reads CASSGGLVLDTQYF. The whole variable domain, remainder taken from reference TRBV5-4 and TRBJ2-3, is ETGVTQSPTHLIKTRGQQVTLRCSSQSGHNTVSWYQQALGQGPQFIFQYYREEENGRGNFPPRFSGLQFPNYSSELNVNALELDDSALYLCASSGGLVLDTQYFGPGTRLTVL.

Of note for this clone: The read terminates 3 residues before the CDR3 end, so the remaining end is supplied by the germline J gene. The chain is built from TRBV20-1 and TRBJ2-7; 8 nucleotides match TRBD1. The J segment lost 5 bases and the V segment lost 5 bases, leaving 14 bases of the junction unmatched. This CDR3 comprises 15 residues. Germline CDR1 and CDR2: DFQATT and SNEGSKA (reference sequence). The sequenced part of the CDR3 DNA is TGCAGTGCTGGACGCTTGACAGGGGAAACGGACGAG. Residues: CSAGRLTGETDE. The whole CDR3 protein is CSAGRLTGETDEQYF.

CDR3 DNA (partial): TGTGCCAGCAGTTTGACAGGGAGCACAGATACG. Amino acids: CASSLTGSTDT. The entire CDR3 sequence reads CASSLTGSTDTQYF. The rearrangement links TRBV28 to TRBJ2-3; 7 nucleotides agree with TRBD1. The CDR3 end falls 3 residues outside the read, so it is completed with the germline J gene. The CDR3 contains 14 residues. Germline trimming cut 3 bases from V and 0 bases from J; bases unmatched to any gene: 0. Germline values: CDR1 MDHEN, CDR2 SYDVKM.

Worth noting for this clone: The read is 3 residues too short to cover the CDR3 end, so that end is filled in from the germline J gene. The V call is TRBV4-1, the J call TRBJ1-6; 10 nucleotides match TRBD1. The trim removed 0 bases at V and 6 bases at J, leaving 2 bases unmatched. The CDR3 consists of 16 residues. Germline V gives CDR1 MGHRA, CDR2 YSYEKL. Partial CDR3 DNA: TGCGCCAGCAGCCAAGAAGGGACAGGGGTTAATTCACCC. This sequence encodes CASSQEGTGVNSP. The full CDR3 protein reads CASSQEGTGVNSPLHF.

Note on this clone: Read data end 3 residues before the CDR3 end; the end is taken from the germline J gene. V usage is TRBV20-1 and J usage is TRBJ2-3; D is ambiguous. With 6 bases removed from V and 7 bases from J, the gap between germline ends came to 11 bases. Looked up from germline, CDR1 is DFQATT and CDR2 is SNEGSKA (reference sequence). This CDR3 has 11 amino acids. Here the CDR3 reads CSAPSGYTQYF. The DNA read from the CDR3 is TGCAGTGCGCCTTCCGGGTATACG.

In the case of this clone: The sequence runs out 3 residues before the end of the CDR3; the remainder is reconstructed from the germline J gene. The gene calls are TRBV7-9 and TRBJ2-7; TRBD2 matches 9 bases. Per germline, CDR1 SEHNR and CDR2 FQNEAQ (reference sequence). The CDR3 is made up of 14 amino acids. V gave up 10 bases and J gave up 5 bases; unmatched junction bases: 12. The DNA read from the CDR3 is TGTGCCACGAGACTAAGCGGGAGGTCGGACGAG. Amino acids: CATRLSGRSDE. The full CDR3 protein reads CATRLSGRSDEQYF.

A word on this clone: The read terminates 3 residues before the CDR3 end, so the remaining end is supplied by the germline J gene. The chain employs TRBV5-4 and TRBJ1-2, with a tentative D call TRBD1 (6 bases). The CDR3 runs 14 residues. Trimming removed 3 bases at V and 4 bases at J, with 13 bases between. Germline-derived CDR1 and CDR2 are SGHNT and YYREEE (reference sequence). CDR3 sequence reads: CASSSTGSGYGYTF. The sequenced CDR3 bases are TGTGCCAGCAGCTCAACAGGGTCAGGCTATGGC.

In regard to this clone: The read terminates 3 residues ahead of where the CDR3 ends, so the germline J gene completes it. The chain carries TRBV7-9 and TRBJ1-6; D might be TRBD1 (6 bases). The V gene's germline CDR1 is SEHNR and CDR2 FQNEAQ (reference sequence). CDR3 size: 12 residues. The CDR3 DNA, read in part, is TGTGCCAGCAGCAGAGACGAGGGGGCC. This sequence encodes CASSRDEGA. The full CDR3 sequence reads CASSRDEGALHF.

In regard to this clone: Sequencing ends 3 residues short of the CDR3 end; the germline J gene provides the rest. The chain couples TRBV7-6 to TRBJ2-3; TRBD1 agrees at 9 bases. CDR1 and CDR2 (germline): SGHVS, FNYEAQ. V lost 5 bases to trimming and J lost 3 bases; unmatched junction nucleotides: 6. This CDR3 has 15 amino acids. Incomplete CDR3 DNA: TGTGCCAGCAGCCGACAGGGGGGTAGGACAGATACG. Its protein product is CASSRQGGRTDT. The full CDR3 is CASSRQGGRTDTQYF. Combining the CDR3 with reference TRBV7-6 and TRBJ2-3 gives the whole variable domain GAGVSQSPRYKVTKRGQDVALRCDPISGHVSLYWYRQALGQGPEFLTYFNYEAQQDKSGLPNDRFSAERPEGSISTLTIQRTEQRDSAMYRCASSRQGGRTDTQYFGPGTRLTVL.

On this clone: The CDR3 end falls 3 residues outside the read, so it is completed with the germline J gene. J is TRBJ1-1 and V is TRBV14; D gene uncertain. Germline V CDR1 and CDR2: SGHDN, FVKESK. The CDR3 length is 16 residues. The V end lost 1 base, the J end lost 0 bases, and 12 bases lay between the germline ends. The CDR3 protein is CASSQGNGVLNTEAFF. The CDR3 DNA, read in part, is TGTGCCAGCAGCCAAGGTAACGGGGTCCTGAACACTGAA. Full variable domain (remainder filled in from reference TRBV14 and TRBJ1-1): EAGVTQFPSHSVIEKGQTVTLRCDPISGHDNLYWYRRVMGKEIKFLLHFVKESKQDESGMPNNRFLAERTGGTYSTLKVQPAELEDSGVYFCASSQGNGVLNTEAFFGQGTRLTVV.

A note on this clone: The sequence runs out 3 residues before the end of the CDR3; the remainder is reconstructed from the germline J gene. The gene calls are TRBV20-1 and TRBJ2-5; 7 nucleotides agree with TRBD1. CDR1 is DFQATT and CDR2 is SNEGSKA in the germline V gene (reference sequence). V shed 4 bases and J 4 bases; nucleotides not matched to a gene: 6. The CDR3 contains 13 residues. The CDR3 bases that were read are TGCAGTGCTACCTACAGGGGACGAGAGACC. Translation: CSATYRGRET. The full CDR3 sequence reads CSATYRGRETQYF.

Comment on this clone: The read ends 3 residues before the CDR3 terminus; that terminus is restored from the germline J gene. The chain is built from TRBV6-1 and TRBJ1-3; 7 bases are a match to TRBD1. V lost 4 bases and J lost 0; bases outside the gene matches: 3. The CDR3 sequence is 15 residues long. Germline V gene lookup returns CDR1 MNHNS and CDR2 SASEGT. The covered CDR3 bases are TGTGCCAGCAGTGGGGACAGAAGCTCTGGAAACACC. Its translation: CASSGDRSSGNT. The full CDR3 is CASSGDRSSGNTIYF.

For this clone: The read ends 3 residues before the CDR3 terminus; that terminus is restored from the germline J gene. The chain is built from TRBV18 and TRBJ1-5, with a possible D match to TRBD1 (5 bases). The CDR3 is made up of 16 amino acids. V was shortened by 8 bases and J by 0 bases, with 17 bases between the two germline ends. Germline V gene sequence: CDR1 KGHSH, CDR2 LQKENI. CDR3 DNA, as far as it was read: TGTGCCAGCCCTTTCAGGGAGTCTTATAGCAATCAGCCC. This translates into CASPFRESYSNQP. The CDR3 in full is CASPFRESYSNQPQHF.

A note on this clone: The read stops 3 residues short of the end of the CDR3; the missing end is completed from the germline J gene. The chain combines TRBV11-3 with TRBJ2-5; a possible D gene is TRBD2 (5 bases). V was shortened by 4 bases and J by 2 bases, with 8 bases between the two germline ends. Looked up from germline, CDR1 is SGHNT and CDR2 is YENEEA. The CDR3 is 13 residues long. Incomplete CDR3 DNA: TGTGCCAGCAGCTCCCGGGGTCAAGAGACC. Amino acids: CASSSRGQET. The entire CDR3 protein is CASSSRGQETQYF.

In the case of this clone: The CDR3 end is not reached by the read, which stops 3 residues before it; the germline J gene fills it in. This rearrangement joins TRBV18 to TRBJ1-2; D possibly corresponds to TRBD1 (6 bases). The CDR3 consists of 14 residues. Looked up from germline, CDR1 is KGHSH and CDR2 is LQKENI. Trimming left V 0 bases short and J 4 bases short, with 9 bases between. The CDR3 sequence is CASSPPQGSYGYTF. The DNA read from the CDR3 is TGTGCCAGCTCACCACCCCAGGGGTCCTATGGC.

Worth noting for this clone: The missing CDR3 end, 3 residues past where the read stops, is filled in from the germline J gene. The chain carries TRBV19 and TRBJ2-3, with D tentatively TRBD1 (5 bases). The CDR3 runs to 13 residues. Trimming removed 4 bases at V and 6 bases at J, with 11 bases between. Germline V lookup: CDR1 LNHDA, CDR2 SQIVND (reference sequence). This CDR3 is CASSNQGYDTQYF. CDR3 bases read: TGTGCCAGTAGTAATCAGGGCTACGATACG. The full variable domain, rest sourced from reference TRBV19 and TRBJ2-3, is DGGITQSPKYLFRKEGQNVTLSCEQNLNHDAMYWYRQDPGQGLRLIYYSQIVNDFQKGDIAEGYSVSREKKESFPLTVTSAQKNPTAFYLCASSNQGYDTQYFGPGTRLTVL.

A word on this clone: The observed sequence ends 3 residues before the CDR3 terminus, with the missing tail filled in from the germline J gene. The rearrangement links TRBV10-3 to TRBJ1-4; TRBD1 agrees at 9 bases. CDR1 and CDR2 from the germline V gene are ENHRY and SYGVKD. This CDR3 is 14 amino acids long. V dropped 6 bases and J dropped 8; count of bases not matched to a gene: 7. The CDR3 loop is CAISGGTGSEKLFF. The DNA read from the CDR3 is TGTGCCATCAGCGGAGGGACAGGGAGCGAAAAA.